This T cell receptor beta chain was sequenced for a study of cytomegalovirus exposure and HLA in healthy donors. Comments on this clone: No antigen is known for it.

CDR3 length: 15 residues. PCR primers comprised 60 Vbeta and 13 Jbeta primers. As handled by the study authors: A later analysis counted 65 million to 95 million unique TCR beta chains, around 10 million shared. The data were produced by immunoSEQ multiplex PCR, yet TCRdb's version contains in-frame clones alone and is incomplete. V, J and clone size are those of that table, while D and trimming were read from the DNA. Among 60,000 to 65,000 clones listed, less than 75% were seen once. Findings and caveats of the study: Later analysis identified several of the most significant clusters that appeared linked to common viral pathogens. There were under 200 TCR beta chains listed as cytomegalovirus-associated. Owing to their indistinguishability, certain V segments, notably TRBV6-2 and TRBV6-3, were excluded.

This TCR was sampled from a man aged 50 to 60 in good health and CMV-seropositive. J is TRBJ2-2 and V is TRBV21-1; the table's D call, TRBD1, was not checked against the DNA. TRBV21-1 counts as a pseudogene. Sequenced input: PBMCs. CDR3 coding DNA: TGTGCCAGCAGCTCCCCTCCACAGGGGACCGGGGAGCTGTTTTTT. As protein: CASSSPPQGTGELFF.